These 3 T cell receptor beta chains originate from one sample sequenced in a study of Graves' ophthalmopathy and Graves' hyperthyroidism (dated by TCRdb to 2017 to 2018). Sequencing relied on an Illumina HiSeq 2000. For repertoire sequencing, the TCR beta CDR3 regions were amplified from RNA transcripts. The first round was an RT-PCR using HTBI primers with the Qiagen OneStep RT-PCR kit, and this first round was followed by a second-round multiplex PCR, then size selection and purification. The public reads were quality trimmed at Q25 with fastp and then assembled into clones with MiXCR by TCRdb, keeping productive beta chains. Each CDR3 protein appears once, grouped with its most common genes and DNA. This sample lists about 390,000 distinct CDR3 sequences; about 18% were detected once. The ten largest clones add up to roughly 2.6% of the sample. The sequencing sample was made of peripheral blood. The receptors stem from an adult woman with stable Graves' hyperthyroidism.

This clonotype was found many times. The rearrangement links TRBV6-1 to TRBJ2-7; D is unclear. V lost 2 bases and J 4 bases, leaving 3 bases between the germline ends. CDR1 is MNHNS and CDR2 is SASEGT in the germline V gene. This CDR3 spans 11 amino acids. The CDR3: CASSETYEQYF. The CDR3 nucleotides read TGTGCCAGCAGTGAAACGTACGAGCAGTACTTC.

This clonotype was seen at least ten times. The chain is built from TRBV5-1 and TRBJ1-1; 7 nucleotides agree with TRBD1. Trimming removed 3 bases from V and 1 base from J; junction bases left unmatched: 3. This CDR3 region has 14 residues. CDR1 SGHRS and CDR2 YFSETQ come from the germline V gene. CDR3 DNA sequence: TGCGCCAGCAGCTCGGGACAGAGGAACACTGAAGCTTTCTTT. This gives the protein CASSSGQRNTEAFF.

The rearrangement joins TRBV2 to TRBJ2-6; no clear D gene. Germline assignment: CDR1 SNHLY and CDR2 FYNNEI. The CDR3 has 16 residues. Deletions cut 2 bases from V and 0 bases from J, with 8 bases between. CDR3 coding DNA: TGTGCCAGCAGTGAATGGTTTAGCTCTGGGGCCAACGTCCTGACTTTC. It codes for CASSEWFSSGANVLTF.